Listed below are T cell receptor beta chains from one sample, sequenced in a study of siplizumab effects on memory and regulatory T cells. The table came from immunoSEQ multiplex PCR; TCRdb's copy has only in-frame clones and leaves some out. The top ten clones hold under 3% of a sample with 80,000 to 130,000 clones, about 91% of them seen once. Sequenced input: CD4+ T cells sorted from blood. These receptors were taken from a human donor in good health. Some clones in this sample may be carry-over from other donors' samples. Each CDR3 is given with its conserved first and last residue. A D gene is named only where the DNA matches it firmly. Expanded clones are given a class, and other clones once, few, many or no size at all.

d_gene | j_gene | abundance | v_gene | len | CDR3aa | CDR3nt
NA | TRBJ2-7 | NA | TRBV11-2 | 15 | CASSPFPGAVHEQYF | TGTGCCAGCAGCCCTTTCCCGGGGGCGGTCCACGAGCAGTACTTC
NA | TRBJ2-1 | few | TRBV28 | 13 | CASSSPGYNEQFF | TGTGCCAGCAGTTCTCCAGGGTACAATGAGCAGTTCTTC
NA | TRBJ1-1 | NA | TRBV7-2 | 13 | CASSLRRDTEAFF | TGTGCCAGCAGCTTAAGGCGGGACACTGAAGCTTTCTTT
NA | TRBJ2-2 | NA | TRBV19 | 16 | CASGSRGTANTGELFF | TGTGCCAGCGGGAGTCGGGGGACCGCGAACACCGGGGAGCTGTTTTTT
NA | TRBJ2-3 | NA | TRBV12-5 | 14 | CASGLVLSTDTQYF | TGTGCTAGTGGTTTGGTCTTAAGCACAGATACGCAGTATTTT
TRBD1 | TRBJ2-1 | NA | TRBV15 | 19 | CATSGRDRGNSAGADEQFF | TGTGCCACCAGCGGCCGGGACAGGGGAAATTCTGCGGGAGCAGATGAGCAGTTCTTC
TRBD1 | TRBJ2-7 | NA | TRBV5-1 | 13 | CASPRGTAYEQYF | TGCGCCAGCCCGAGGGGGACAGCCTACGAGCAGTACTTC
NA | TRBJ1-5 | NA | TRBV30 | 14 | CAWSVWSYNQPQHF | TGTGCCTGGAGTGTATGGTCCTACAATCAGCCCCAGCATTTT
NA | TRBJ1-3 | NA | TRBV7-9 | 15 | CASSLAGDSGNTIYF | TGTGCCAGCAGCTTAGCGGGGGACTCTGGAAACACCATATATTTT
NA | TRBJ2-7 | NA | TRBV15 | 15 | CATSRDYGGAYEQYF | TGTGCCACCAGCAGAGATTACGGCGGGGCCTACGAGCAGTACTTC
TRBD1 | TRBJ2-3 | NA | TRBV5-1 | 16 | CASSPGDRTITDTQYF | TGCGCCAGCAGCCCAGGGGACAGGACGATCACAGATACGCAGTATTTT
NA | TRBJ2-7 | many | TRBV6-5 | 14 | CASSRTLSSYEQYF | TGTGCCAGCAGTCGGACACTCAGCTCCTACGAGCAGTACTTC
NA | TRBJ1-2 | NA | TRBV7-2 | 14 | CASSLARGGYGYTF | TGTGCCAGCAGCTTAGCCAGGGGTGGATATGGCTACACCTTC
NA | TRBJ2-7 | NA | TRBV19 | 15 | CASSLTGASGYEQYF | TGTGCCAGTAGCCTCACCGGAGCCTCGGGCTACGAGCAGTACTTC
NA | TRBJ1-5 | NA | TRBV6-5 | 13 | CASGTEGNQPQHF | TGTGCCAGCGGAACGGAAGGTAATCAGCCCCAGCATTTT
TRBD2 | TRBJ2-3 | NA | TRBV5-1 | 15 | CASSLGAGATDTQYF | TGCGCCAGCAGCTTAGGAGCGGGAGCCACAGATACGCAGTATTTT
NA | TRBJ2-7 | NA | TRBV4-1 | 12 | CASSQIGGEQYF | TGCGCCAGCAGTCAAATTGGGGGCGAGCAGTACTTC
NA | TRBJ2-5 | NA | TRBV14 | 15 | CASSQVSWFGETQYF | TGTGCCAGCAGCCAAGTATCATGGTTCGGAGAGACCCAGTACTTC
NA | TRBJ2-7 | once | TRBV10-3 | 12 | CAISDAGYEQYF | TGTGCCATCAGTGACGCAGGCTACGAGCAGTACTTC
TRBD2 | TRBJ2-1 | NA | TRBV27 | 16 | CASSSWSGRDYNEQFF | TGTGCCAGCAGTTCTTGGAGCGGGAGGGACTACAATGAGCAGTTCTTC
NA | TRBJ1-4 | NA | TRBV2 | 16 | CASSEDSISTNEKLFF | TGTGCCAGCAGTGAAGACAGTATATCAACTAATGAAAAACTGTTTTTT